This passage covers 17 T cell receptor beta chains from one sample sequenced in a study of T cells after yellow fever vaccination. TCRdb itself ran the 5' RACE reads through MiXCR, one entry per CDR3 protein. The sample yields some 260,000 distinct CDR3 sequences, about 5.2% seen once. Source: CD4+ T cells sorted from PBMCs, taken on the day of the yellow fever booster vaccination. The receptors derive from a man aged 18-30 years who received the YFV17D yellow fever vaccine.

The sample holds a few counts of this clonotype. The chain uses TRBV10-3 and TRBJ2-5; D may be TRBD2 (7 bases). CDR3 size: 15 residues. From germline, CDR1 is ENHRY and CDR2 SYGVKD. V was cut by 6 bases and J by 5 bases, with 19 bases left in between. The chain's CDR3 is CAISPGGGGRETQYF. CDR3 nucleotides: TGTGCCATCAGCCCAGGCGGGGGCGGGCGGGAGACCCAGTACTTC.

The table lists this clonotype with a few counts. This chain links TRBV19 with TRBJ1-1; unclear D gene. Trimming pared 5 bases from V and 1 base from J, leaving 8 bases between. CDR1 is LNHDA, CDR2 SQIVND, per germline (reference sequence). CDR3 length equals 13 residues. The CDR3 DNA is TGTGCCAGTAGTCCCGGGAAGAACACTGAAGCTTTCTTT. Translation gives CASSPGKNTEAFF. Full variable domain (remainder filled in from reference TRBV19 and TRBJ1-1): DGGITQSPKYLFRKEGQNVTLSCEQNLNHDAMYWYRQDPGQGLRLIYYSQIVNDFQKGDIAEGYSVSREKKESFPLTVTSAQKNPTAFYLCASSPGKNTEAFFGQGTRLTVV.

This clonotype was seen more than once but under ten times. The chain couples TRBV11-2 to TRBJ2-3; tentatively, D is TRBD2 (7 bases). The CDR3 length is 15 residues. Deletions cut 2 bases from V and 7 bases from J, with 16 bases between. CDR1 and CDR2 (germline): SGHAT, FQNNGV. CDR3 sequence: CASSLLWGGSHTQYF. The CDR3 DNA follows: TGTGCCAGCAGCTTATTGTGGGGGGGCTCCCATACGCAGTATTTT.

This clonotype was seen at least ten times. This chain joins TRBV20-1 and TRBJ1-1; 11 positions agree with TRBD1. The length of the CDR3 is 12 residues. Per the germline V gene, CDR1 is DFQATT and CDR2 is SNEGSKA (reference sequence). Losses at the gene ends were 6 bases for V and 11 bases for J; bases not matched to a gene: 8. The CDR3 loop reads CSAGGQGAVAFF. CDR3 DNA: TGCAGTGCCGGAGGACAGGGGGCGGTTGCTTTCTTT.

This clonotype was counted ten times or more. This chain connects TRBV2 to TRBJ2-4, with no clear D. Germline lookup yields CDR1 SNHLY and CDR2 FYNNEI. The CDR3 sequence is 12 residues long. V shed 8 bases and J shed 1 base, with 6 bases lying between them. The CDR3 sequence is CASGYAKNIQYF. The CDR3 bases are TGTGCCAGCGGGTACGCCAAAAACATTCAGTACTTC.

This clonotype has only a few counts. The chain links TRBV20-1 to TRBJ2-7; 7 bases agree with TRBD1. CDR3 length: 11 residues. Looked up from germline, CDR1 is DFQATT and CDR2 is SNEGSKA (reference sequence). CDR3 amino acids: CITGDSYEQYV. The CDR3 nucleotides read TGCATCACAGGGGATTCCTACGAGCAGTACGTC.

This clonotype was seen ten or more times. This sequence joins TRBV6-6 and TRBJ1-4; 8 bases match TRBD1. This CDR3 region has 14 residues. CDR1 is MNHNY, CDR2 SVGAGI, per germline (reference sequence). V was clipped by 7 bases and J by 5 bases; unmatched bases: 6. CDR3 region: CASTTGGSNEKLFF. The CDR3 DNA follows: TGTGCCAGCACCACAGGGGGGTCGAATGAAAAACTGTTTTTT.

This clonotype was counted many times. The gene calls are TRBV10-3 and TRBJ1-4; the D gene is possibly TRBD1 (6 bases). V lost 0 bases and J 8 bases, leaving 16 bases between the germline ends. The CDR3 contains 16 residues. The germline gives CDR1 ENHRY, CDR2 SYGVKD. CDR3 loop: CAISESHEGDREKLFF. The DNA for the CDR3 is TGTGCCATCAGTGAGTCGCACGAGGGGGATCGAGAAAAACTGTTTTTT.

This clonotype was counted between two and nine times. The rearrangement joins TRBV19 to TRBJ1-2; a possible D gene is TRBD1 (6 bases). This CDR3 is 14 amino acids long. Germline V gives CDR1 LNHDA, CDR2 SQIVND (reference sequence). With 4 bases removed from V and 6 bases from J, the gap between germline ends came to 15 bases. The CDR3 nucleotides are TGTGCCAGTAGTAGATACAGGGAGATGGATGGCTACACCTTC. It encodes CASSRYREMDGYTF.

This clonotype was detected only a few times. The chain combines TRBV7-2 with TRBJ2-3, with D possibly matching TRBD2 (5 bases). Looked up from germline, CDR1 is SGHTA and CDR2 is FQGNSA. The CDR3 runs 17 residues. With 3 bases removed from V and 0 bases from J, the gap between germline ends came to 16 bases. The CDR3 DNA reads as TGTGCCAGCAGCTTGCTCGCTAGGACTTTAAGCACAGATACGCAGTATTTT. Its protein is CASSLLARTLSTDTQYF.

The table lists this clonotype with many counts. V gene TRBV18 combines with J gene TRBJ2-7; no clear D. Trimming took off 1 base at V and 3 bases at J, with 4 bases between the two ends. This CDR3 is built from 12 residues. The V gene's germline CDR1 is KGHSH and CDR2 LQKENI. Here the CDR3 reads CASSPRLYEQYF. For the CDR3, the DNA is TGTGCCAGCTCACCACGGCTCTACGAGCAGTACTTC.

This CDR3 is CASSQEGRGSYNEQFF. CDR3 nucleotide sequence: TGCGCCAGCAGCCAAGAAGGACGGGGCTCCTACAATGAGCAGTTCTTC. The chain links TRBV4-1 to TRBJ2-1; D might be TRBD2 (5 bases). Trimming took off 0 bases at V and 0 bases at J, with 9 bases between the two ends. The germline CDR1 and CDR2 sequences are MGHRA and YSYEKL. This CDR3 contains 16 residues.

This clonotype was recorded a few times. CDR3 in DNA: TGTGCCAGCGCTACCAGAGCAGACTATGGCTACACCTTC. Translating gives CASATRADYGYTF. The V gene is TRBV6-5, the J gene TRBJ1-2; D is undetermined. This CDR3 has 13 amino acids. V lost 8 bases, J lost 3 bases, and 13 bases lay in between. Per the germline V gene, CDR1 is MNHEY and CDR2 is SVGAGI.

DNA of the CDR3: TGCAGTGCTAGACTCTACAGCCCCACAGATACGCAGTATTTT. Encoded protein: CSARLYSPTDTQYF. This chain connects TRBV20-1 to TRBJ2-3, with D unclear. This CDR3 spans 14 amino acids. V gave up 2 bases and J gave up 2 bases, with 11 bases separating them. Germline CDR1 and CDR2: DFQATT and SNEGSKA (reference sequence).

The chain carries TRBV6-2 or TRBV6-3 and TRBJ2-6; D gene unclear. The V gene lost 3 bases and the J gene lost 2 bases, with 5 bases spanning the gap. The germline V gene has CDR1 MNHEY and CDR2 SVGEGT. The CDR3 spans 14 residues. The CDR3 region has the DNA TGTGCCAGCAGTTATCGGACTGGGGCCAACGTCCTGACTTTC. This codes for CASSYRTGANVLTF.

V is TRBV6-6 and J is TRBJ1-1; D is possibly TRBD1 (5 bases). This CDR3 has 15 residues. V was trimmed by 4 bases and J by 5 bases, leaving 17 bases between them. Looked up from germline, CDR1 is MNHNY and CDR2 is SVGAGI (reference sequence). The CDR3 sequence: CASSLRLGLNTEAFF. The CDR3 DNA reads TGTGCCAGCAGTTTGCGCCTGGGACTTAATACTGAAGCTTTCTTT.

This clonotype has at least ten counts. The V gene is TRBV30, the J gene TRBJ2-7; 9 nucleotides align to TRBD2. Germline assignment: CDR1 GTSNPN and CDR2 SVGIG (reference sequence). V lost 5 bases, J lost 4 bases, and 9 bases stayed unmatched. There are 14 residues in the CDR3. The CDR3 spells CAWENSGGFYEQYF. The CDR3 region has the DNA TGTGCCTGGGAGAATAGCGGGGGCTTTTACGAGCAGTACTTC.